The TCR beta chain under discussion was sequenced for a study of cytomegalovirus exposure and HLA in healthy donors. PCR primers comprised 60 Vbeta and 13 Jbeta primers. The method was immunoSEQ multiplex PCR; TCRdb's version includes in-frame clones alone and lacks a portion of them. The top ten hold 11% of the sample, which has some 78,000 clones, 60% to 75% seen once. The V gene's germline CDR1 is LNHDA and CDR2 SQIVND (reference sequence). The CDR3 extends over 14 amino acids. V was clipped by 6 bases and J by 3 bases; unmatched bases: 6. Though probably carrying unrecorded immune exposures, donors were nominally healthy at sampling.

The TCR originated in a woman in her 40s in good health and CMV-seropositive. The sequenced sample was PBMCs. The chain couples TRBV19 to TRBJ1-2; 8 nucleotides match TRBD1. The CDR3 is CASSGQGGHYGYTF. CDR3 nucleotide sequence: TGTGCCAGTAGCGGACAGGGAGGTCACTATGGCTACACCTTC.